These T cell receptor beta chains were read from a single sample in a study of T-cell memory formation after mild COVID-19. TCRdb analysed the 5' RACE reads with MiXCR anew, one entry per CDR3 protein. Altogether 550,000 to 600,000 distinct CDR3 sequences are present, about a fifth being singletons, with the ten largest covering roughly 8.3%. The sequencing input was PBMCs or a T cell subset sorted from them (not recorded which). These receptors were obtained from an adult woman who had mild COVID-19 (a few samples of this study predate the infection). Cell type and time point are not known. Each CDR3 is given with its conserved first and last residue.

TRBV29-1	TRBJ2-1	CSVGRASYNEQFF
TRBV7-9	TRBJ1-1	CAGTDRDTEAFF
TRBV7-9	TRBJ1-1	CASSLRDTEAFF
TRBV5-6	TRBJ2-2	CASSWVNTGELFF
TRBV12-3/TRBV12-4	TRBJ2-1	CASSTGPGSGEQFF
TRBV5-1	TRBJ2-1	CASSLVAGAGNEQFF
TRBV24-1	TRBJ2-2	CATSEVVGVTGELFF
TRBV4-1	TRBJ1-5	CASSPEPGQGAGQPQHF
TRBV4-2	TRBJ2-7	CASSQQTSGIIYEQYF
TRBV19	TRBJ1-5	CASNLRRGANQPQHF
TRBV12-3/TRBV12-4	TRBJ2-7	CASSWGTGPYEQYF
TRBV15	TRBJ2-1	CATSRWGAGADEQFF
TRBV14	TRBJ2-1	CASSGVRGIYNEQFF
TRBV4-1	TRBJ1-1	CASSQVFLRGPTEAFF
TRBV18	TRBJ2-2	CASSPITLPGANTGELFF
TRBV6-2/TRBV6-3	TRBJ1-5	CASSRERAGNQPQHF
TRBV12-3/TRBV12-4	TRBJ2-5	CASSFAGAQQETQYF
TRBV6-5	TRBJ2-2	CASSYLAGHTGELFF
TRBV5-1	TRBJ2-1	CASSLVSLVKSSYNEQFF
TRBV6-5	TRBJ2-7	CASRTNGQGRGYEQYF
TRBV5-1	TRBJ2-3	CASSLLGAGADTQYF
TRBV3-1	TRBJ1-2	CASSQGYTNNYGYTF
TRBV6-5	TRBJ2-7	CASSYLRGSLYF
TRBV5-1	TRBJ2-5	CASSFGTSGGPQETQYF
TRBV6-1	TRBJ1-5	CASTGQGNQPQHF
TRBV6-1	TRBJ2-7	CASSNRLAGTPYEQYF
TRBV6-1	TRBJ1-5	CASTGTDSNQPQHF
TRBV6-5	TRBJ1-2	CASSYTLRDRVYGYTF
TRBV5-1	TRBJ1-2	CASSSQLSGGYTF
TRBV12-3/TRBV12-4	TRBJ1-6	CASSPATGSPLHF
TRBV11-2	TRBJ1-1	CASSPGGTGSVGAFF
TRBV4-1	TRBJ1-2	CASSQEARTNYGYTF
TRBV5-1	TRBJ2-2	CASSLARGESLTGELFF
TRBV3-1	TRBJ1-1	CASSQDWGRVYTEAFF